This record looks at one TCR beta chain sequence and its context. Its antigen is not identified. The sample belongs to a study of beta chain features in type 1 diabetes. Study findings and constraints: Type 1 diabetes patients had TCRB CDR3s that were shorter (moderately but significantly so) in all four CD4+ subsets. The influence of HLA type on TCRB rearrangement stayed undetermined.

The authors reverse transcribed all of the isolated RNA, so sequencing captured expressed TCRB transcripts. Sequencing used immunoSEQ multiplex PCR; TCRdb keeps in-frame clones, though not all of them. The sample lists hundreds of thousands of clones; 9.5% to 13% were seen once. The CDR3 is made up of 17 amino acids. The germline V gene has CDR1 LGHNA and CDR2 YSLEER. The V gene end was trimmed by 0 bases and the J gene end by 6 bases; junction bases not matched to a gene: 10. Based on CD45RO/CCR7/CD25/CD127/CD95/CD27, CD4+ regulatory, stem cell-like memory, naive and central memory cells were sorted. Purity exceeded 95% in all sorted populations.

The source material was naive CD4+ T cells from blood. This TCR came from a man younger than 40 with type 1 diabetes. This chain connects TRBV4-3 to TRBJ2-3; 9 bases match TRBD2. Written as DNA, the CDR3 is TGCGCCAGCAGCCAAGAGGATGAGCGGGGGGCGGGGGATACGCAGTATTTT. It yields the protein CASSQEDERGAGDTQYF.